The text below deals with one T cell receptor (beta chain). The sample comes from a study of blood T cell repertoires in COVID-19. Across the study: Sites across the United States, Italy and Spain contributed samples from acute and convalescent COVID-19.

This CDR3 has 13 amino acids. The germline V and J ends were trimmed by 3 bases and 3 bases, with 9 bases remaining between them. The V gene's germline CDR1 is SGHTA and CDR2 FQGNSA. Study processing details: Amplification with reference gene primers provided the estimates of nucleated cell counts. TCRdb keeps only in-frame clones here, not all; method: immunoSEQ multiplex PCR. That table gives V, J and clone size, and the DNA gave D and trimming. The sample carries about 220,000 clones, around 80% recorded once. The origin of this receptor is a woman in her 70s with acute or convalescent COVID-19. The J gene is TRBJ2-7, the V gene TRBV7-2, with D hard to call. Specimen: peripheral blood. This CDR3 is CASSFAAGYEQYV. CDR3 nucleotides: TGTGCCAGCAGCTTCGCCGCCGGCTACGAGCAGTACGTC.